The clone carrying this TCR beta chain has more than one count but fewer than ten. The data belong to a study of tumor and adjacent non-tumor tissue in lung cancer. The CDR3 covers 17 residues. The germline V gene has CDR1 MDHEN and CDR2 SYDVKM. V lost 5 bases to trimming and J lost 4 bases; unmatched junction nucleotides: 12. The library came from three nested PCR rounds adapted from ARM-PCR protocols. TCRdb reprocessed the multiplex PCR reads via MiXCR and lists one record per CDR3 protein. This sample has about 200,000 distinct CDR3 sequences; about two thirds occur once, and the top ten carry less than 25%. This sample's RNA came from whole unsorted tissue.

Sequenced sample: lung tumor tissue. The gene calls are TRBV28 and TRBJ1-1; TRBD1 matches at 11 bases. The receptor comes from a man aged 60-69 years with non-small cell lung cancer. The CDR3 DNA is TGTGCCAGCAGTGCCCCGGGACAGGGGGTTTTGGGCACTGAAGCTTTCTTT. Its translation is CASSAPGQGVLGTEAFF.